These T cell receptor beta chains were read from a single sample in a study of OX40 agonist ivuxolimab in advanced cancers. Using immunoSEQ multiplex PCR, the repertoire was profiled, and TCRdb retains in-frame clones only, with some absent. The sample holds over 150,000 clones, roughly 94% seen once. The source material was CD4+ or CD8+ T cells sorted from blood, sampled in a trial of the OX40 agonist ivuxolimab. The receptors were gathered from an adult with an advanced solid tumor such as melanoma, head and neck, liver or kidney cancer. Both conserved end residues are part of each CDR3. Fields, in order: clone size, J gene, CDR3 length, D gene, V gene, CDR3 DNA, CDR3 protein. The D gene is left open where the match is weak. Size is stated for part of the rows, as once, few or many counts, or as a class when the clone is expanded.

clone size: once
J gene: TRBJ2-7
CDR3 length: 14
D gene: TRBD2
V gene: TRBV27
CDR3 DNA: TGTGCCAGCAGGGGACTAGCGGACTCCTACGAGCAGTACTTC
CDR3 protein: CASRGLADSYEQYF

clone size: NA
J gene: TRBJ1-6
CDR3 length: 19
D gene: NA
V gene: TRBV7-2
CDR3 DNA: TGTGCCAGCAGCTCCCAGTACACCATCCGGAGCTCCTATAATTCACCCCTCCACTTT
CDR3 protein: CASSSQYTIRSSYNSPLHF

clone size: NA
J gene: TRBJ1-1
CDR3 length: 14
D gene: NA
V gene: TRBV29-1
CDR3 DNA: TGCAGCGTTGAAGTTTCGAAACCCCACACTGAAGCTTTCTTT
CDR3 protein: CSVEVSKPHTEAFF

clone size: once
J gene: TRBJ2-7
CDR3 length: 13
D gene: NA
V gene: TRBV11-2
CDR3 DNA: TGTGCCAGCAGCTTGGGTTCGTCTCGCGAGCAGTACTTC
CDR3 protein: CASSLGSSREQYF

clone size: NA
J gene: TRBJ2-3
CDR3 length: 14
D gene: TRBD1
V gene: TRBV7-2
CDR3 DNA: TGTGCCAGCAGCGCCGGACAGGGTACGGATACGCAGTATTTT
CDR3 protein: CASSAGQGTDTQYF

clone size: NA
J gene: TRBJ1-6
CDR3 length: 17
D gene: NA
V gene: TRBV19
CDR3 DNA: TGTGCCAGTAGCGGAACCACCCGGGACATCTATAATTCACCCCTCCACTTT
CDR3 protein: CASSGTTRDIYNSPLHF

clone size: NA
J gene: TRBJ2-7
CDR3 length: 15
D gene: TRBD2
V gene: TRBV29-1
CDR3 DNA: TGCAGCGTTGAAGGGTTTCGGGGGGGCTCCTACGAGCAGTACTTC
CDR3 protein: CSVEGFRGGSYEQYF

clone size: NA
J gene: TRBJ1-2
CDR3 length: 13
D gene: TRBD1
V gene: TRBV28
CDR3 DNA: TGTGCCAGCAGTCCGGACAGGGTAGCTGGCTACACCTTC
CDR3 protein: CASSPDRVAGYTF

clone size: NA
J gene: TRBJ2-3
CDR3 length: 18
D gene: NA
V gene: TRBV28
CDR3 DNA: TGTGCCAGCAGTTTATGGGCCCAAGGGACGGGCGGCACAGATACGCAGTATTTT
CDR3 protein: CASSLWAQGTGGTDTQYF

clone size: NA
J gene: TRBJ2-1
CDR3 length: 14
D gene: TRBD1
V gene: TRBV2
CDR3 DNA: TGTGCCAGCAATGACAGGGATTACGGCAATGAGCAGTTCTTC
CDR3 protein: CASNDRDYGNEQFF

clone size: NA
J gene: TRBJ2-7
CDR3 length: 13
D gene: NA
V gene: TRBV18
CDR3 DNA: TGTGCCAGCTCCCCCTCCCAGGGTAGAGAGCAGTACTTC
CDR3 protein: CASSPSQGREQYF

clone size: NA
J gene: TRBJ1-2
CDR3 length: 14
D gene: TRBD1
V gene: TRBV7-8
CDR3 DNA: TGTGCCAGCAGCCTAGTCTACAGGGGAGGTGGCTACACCTTC
CDR3 protein: CASSLVYRGGGYTF

clone size: NA
J gene: TRBJ2-7
CDR3 length: 11
D gene: NA
V gene: TRBV6-5
CDR3 DNA: TGTGCCAGCAGTAAGGGACGGGAACAGTACTTC
CDR3 protein: CASSKGREQYF

clone size: NA
J gene: TRBJ1-4
CDR3 length: 15
D gene: TRBD1
V gene: TRBV7-8
CDR3 DNA: TGTGCCAGCAGCATAAAACAGGGGCGCGAAGAAAAACTGTTTTTT
CDR3 protein: CASSIKQGREEKLFF

clone size: NA
J gene: TRBJ1-5
CDR3 length: 12
D gene: NA
V gene: TRBV29-1
CDR3 DNA: TGCAGCGTACAGAATAGCAATCAGCCCCAGCATTTT
CDR3 protein: CSVQNSNQPQHF

clone size: NA
J gene: TRBJ1-1
CDR3 length: 16
D gene: NA
V gene: TRBV7-2
CDR3 DNA: TGTGCCAGCAGCTTAGACCCTACGGGGGCGTTAGCTGAAGCTTTCTTT
CDR3 protein: CASSLDPTGALAEAFF

clone size: NA
J gene: TRBJ1-2
CDR3 length: 14
D gene: NA
V gene: TRBV7-9
CDR3 DNA: TGTGCCAGCAGCCCCGACCAGGGGAGCTATGGCTACACCTTC
CDR3 protein: CASSPDQGSYGYTF

clone size: NA
J gene: TRBJ2-1
CDR3 length: 18
D gene: TRBD2
V gene: TRBV10-3
CDR3 DNA: TGTGCCATAAAACGGGGTGTGGCGGGAGAGCGGTCCTACAATGAGCAGTTCTTC
CDR3 protein: CAIKRGVAGERSYNEQFF

clone size: few
J gene: TRBJ2-7
CDR3 length: 16
D gene: TRBD1
V gene: TRBV5-1
CDR3 DNA: TGCGCCAGCAGCTTGGGGGGGACAGGGGGCCCCAACGAGCAGTACTTC
CDR3 protein: CASSLGGTGGPNEQYF

clone size: NA
J gene: TRBJ1-2
CDR3 length: 15
D gene: TRBD1
V gene: TRBV5-5
CDR3 DNA: TGTGCCAGCAGCAGCGGGCAGGGGGCAGTCTATGGCTACACCTTC
CDR3 protein: CASSSGQGAVYGYTF

clone size: NA
J gene: TRBJ2-2
CDR3 length: 15
D gene: NA
V gene: TRBV9
CDR3 DNA: TGTGCCAGCAGCGTAGATGTTCCGTCCCACGGGGAGCTGTTTTTT
CDR3 protein: CASSVDVPSHGELFF

clone size: NA
J gene: TRBJ1-4
CDR3 length: 15
D gene: TRBD1
V gene: TRBV7-2
CDR3 DNA: TGTGCCAGCAGCTTAGGCGGGGGACAGTATGAAAAACTGTTTTTT
CDR3 protein: CASSLGGGQYEKLFF

clone size: NA
J gene: TRBJ2-1
CDR3 length: 15
D gene: TRBD1
V gene: TRBV7-3
CDR3 DNA: TGTGCCAGCAGCTTTGACAGGGTAGCCTACAATGAGCAGTTCTTC
CDR3 protein: CASSFDRVAYNEQFF

clone size: NA
J gene: TRBJ1-1
CDR3 length: 13
D gene: NA
V gene: TRBV9
CDR3 DNA: TGTGCCAGCACCCGTATTGGGCCGACTGAAGCTTTCTTT
CDR3 protein: CASTRIGPTEAFF

clone size: NA
J gene: TRBJ2-7
CDR3 length: 15
D gene: NA
V gene: TRBV19
CDR3 DNA: TGTGCCAGTAGTATCTATCCGTCTGAAACCTACGAGCAGTACTTC
CDR3 protein: CASSIYPSETYEQYF

clone size: NA
J gene: TRBJ1-1
CDR3 length: 13
D gene: NA
V gene: TRBV7-9
CDR3 DNA: TGTGCCAGCAGCCTTAGGGGGGCTGCTGAAGCTTTCTTT
CDR3 protein: CASSLRGAAEAFF

clone size: NA
J gene: TRBJ2-2
CDR3 length: 18
D gene: NA
V gene: TRBV21-1
CDR3 DNA: TGTGCCAGCAGCAAAGCGGAACCTCCTATTTCGAACACCGGGGAGCTGTTTTTT
CDR3 protein: CASSKAEPPISNTGELFF

clone size: NA
J gene: TRBJ2-3
CDR3 length: 13
D gene: TRBD1
V gene: TRBV7-9
CDR3 DNA: TGTGCCAGCAGCGCAGCAGGGGGAGATACGCAGTATTTT
CDR3 protein: CASSAAGGDTQYF

clone size: NA
J gene: TRBJ2-6
CDR3 length: 16
D gene: NA
V gene: TRBV5-8
CDR3 DNA: TGTGCCAGCACCCGGTACATTGGGGCTGGGGCCAACGTCCTGACTTTC
CDR3 protein: CASTRYIGAGANVLTF

clone size: NA
J gene: TRBJ2-7
CDR3 length: 16
D gene: TRBD2
V gene: TRBV5-1
CDR3 DNA: TGCGCCAGCAGCTTGGATGGTGGCGGGGGATCCTACGAGCAGTACTTC
CDR3 protein: CASSLDGGGGSYEQYF

clone size: NA
J gene: TRBJ2-7
CDR3 length: 13
D gene: NA
V gene: TRBV28
CDR3 DNA: TGTGCCAGCAGCCCAGGGGGGGCCTACGAGCAGTACTTC
CDR3 protein: CASSPGGAYEQYF

clone size: NA
J gene: TRBJ1-2
CDR3 length: 14
D gene: TRBD1
V gene: TRBV6-6
CDR3 DNA: TGTGCCAGCAAGAGGACAGGGGAGGACTATGGCTACACCTTC
CDR3 protein: CASKRTGEDYGYTF

clone size: NA
J gene: TRBJ2-5
CDR3 length: 15
D gene: TRBD2
V gene: TRBV9
CDR3 DNA: TGTGCCAGCAGCGTAGGTGCGGGAGAACGGGAGACCCAGTACTTC
CDR3 protein: CASSVGAGERETQYF

clone size: NA
J gene: TRBJ1-1
CDR3 length: 15
D gene: TRBD1
V gene: TRBV6-5
CDR3 DNA: TGTGCCAGCAGTTACAACCCACAGGGGCTCTTTGAAGCTTTCTTT
CDR3 protein: CASSYNPQGLFEAFF

clone size: NA
J gene: TRBJ1-1
CDR3 length: 17
D gene: NA
V gene: TRBV18
CDR3 DNA: TGTGCCAGCTCACCATTCAGTTTTGACGGGGAAAACACTGAAGCTTTCTTT
CDR3 protein: CASSPFSFDGENTEAFF

clone size: NA
J gene: TRBJ2-7
CDR3 length: 15
D gene: TRBD2
V gene: TRBV6-6
CDR3 DNA: TGTGCCAGCAGTTACTCGGCTAGCGGGGCCTACGAGCAGTACTTC
CDR3 protein: CASSYSASGAYEQYF

clone size: NA
J gene: TRBJ2-5
CDR3 length: 13
D gene: NA
V gene: TRBV5-1
CDR3 DNA: TGCGCCAGCAGCTTGGCCTCTCAAGAGACCCAGTACTTC
CDR3 protein: CASSLASQETQYF